A single T cell receptor beta chain is shown here with its context. Its specificity is not known. Method: immunoSEQ multiplex PCR; TCRdb's copy keeps in-frame clones and lacks some. The table includes roughly 78,000 clones, about 84% detected once. This entry is derived from a study of T cell responses to AZD1222 COVID-19 vaccine. Study results and limitations: Recipients of two AZD1222 doses showed rising Spike-specific TCR breadth and depth. AZD1222 recipients seropositive at baseline numbered only six or seven. Per reports, nearly half of all spike-specific TCRs target regions that are unmutated in variants.

The CDR3 is made up of 15 amino acids. Germline V lookup: CDR1 SGHTA, CDR2 FQGNSA. The junction had 7 bases not matched to a gene; V was cut back by 5 bases and J by 3 bases. This receptor was taken from an adult in good health. This rearrangement joins TRBV7-2 to TRBJ1-3; 7 bases are a match to TRBD1. The specimen was peripheral blood, collected on day 0 of AZD1222 vaccination. The CDR3 nucleotides are TGTGCCAGCAGCGAACAGACAGGGATTGGAAACACCATATATTTT. The encoded protein is CASSEQTGIGNTIYF.